One and the same sample provided the 18 T cell receptor beta chains below, sequenced in a study of T cells in Graves' hyperthyroidism and ophthalmopathy. Amplified TCR beta CDR3 regions came from RNA transcripts. Primed by the HTBI set, a first-round RT-PCR was run on the TCR CDR3. TCRdb reprocessed the multiplex PCR reads via MiXCR and lists one record per CDR3 protein. This sample yields fewer than 650,000 distinct CDR3 sequences, of which about 15% are seen a single time; around 4.1% belongs to the top ten. The sample taken for sequencing was blood. The source is a woman aged 35 to 49 with Graves' ophthalmopathy.

The CDR3 DNA reads as TGTGCCATCAGTGACTCTGGGGGGCCGGGAAACACCATATATTTT. Residues: CAISDSGGPGNTIYF. This chain uses TRBV10-3 with TRBJ1-3; perhaps TRBD1 as D (6 bases). The germline V and J ends were trimmed by 3 bases and 4 bases, with 13 bases remaining between them. Germline V gene data show CDR1 as ENHRY and CDR2 as SYGVKD. There are 15 residues in the CDR3.

The gene calls are TRBV28 and TRBJ2-2, with 14 bases fitting TRBD2. The germline V gene encodes CDR1 MDHEN and CDR2 SYDVKM. The CDR3 sequence is 18 residues long. V lost 6 bases to trimming and J lost 1 base; unmatched junction nucleotides: 7. The CDR3 protein is CASRFAGTSGRNTGELFF. The CDR3 DNA reads as TGTGCCAGCAGATTTGCCGGGACTAGCGGGAGGAACACCGGGGAGCTGTTTTTT.

This clonotype was seen repeatedly, ten times or more. This chain joins TRBV6-1 and TRBJ2-2, with D perhaps TRBD1 (6 bases). CDR3 length equals 15 residues. Trimming took off 8 bases at V and 2 bases at J, with 15 bases between the two ends. Germline loops: CDR1 MNHNS, CDR2 SASEGT. CDR3 nucleotide sequence: TGTGCCAGCCGGGGACACGCCCTTAACACCGGGGAGCTGTTTTTT. This sequence encodes CASRGHALNTGELFF.

The V call is TRBV12-3 or TRBV12-4, the J call TRBJ2-2; 8 bases line up with TRBD1. This CDR3 is built from 17 residues. Trimming took 4 bases from V and 1 from J; bases not matched to a gene: 8. Here the CDR3 reads CASSYPTGAENTGELFF. CDR3 coding DNA: TGTGCCAGCAGTTACCCGACAGGGGCGGAGAACACCGGGGAGCTGTTTTTT.

The chain recombines TRBV7-2 with TRBJ2-2, with D perhaps matching TRBD2 (5 bases). CDR1 is SGHTA and CDR2 is FQGNSA in the germline V gene. V was cut by 5 bases and J by 7 bases, with 17 bases left in between. The CDR3 runs to 15 residues. CDR3: CASSPGLTRVGELFF. CDR3 coding DNA: TGTGCCAGCAGCCCAGGCCTAACTAGAGTCGGGGAGCTGTTTTTT.

Ten or more counts support this clonotype. This chain links TRBV6-1 with TRBJ2-7; D perhaps matches TRBD2 (5 bases). CDR1 and CDR2 from the germline V gene are MNHNS and SASEGT. This CDR3 is 15 amino acids long. The germline V and J ends were trimmed by 8 bases and 0 bases, with 17 bases remaining between them. The CDR3 sequence: CASQKEAASSYEQYF. The CDR3 DNA is TGTGCCAGCCAAAAGGAGGCGGCAAGCTCCTACGAGCAGTACTTC.

V usage is TRBV11-2 and J usage is TRBJ2-3, with no clear D. The V gene lost 2 bases and the J gene lost 1 base, with 7 bases spanning the gap. Germline V lookup: CDR1 SGHAT, CDR2 FQNNGV. The CDR3 contains 14 residues. CDR3 coding DNA: TGTGCCAGCAGCTTACTAGTGCGCACAGATACGCAGTATTTT. Translation gives CASSLLVRTDTQYF.

Ten or more counts support this clonotype. The rearrangement uses TRBV28 and TRBJ1-2; the D gene is possibly TRBD1 (6 bases). Trimming stripped 4 bases from V and 2 bases from J, with 23 bases between. There are 18 residues in the CDR3. The germline gives CDR1 MDHEN, CDR2 SYDVKM. The CDR3 region has the DNA TGTGCCAGCAGTTCCCCAGGACAGACCTTTACGGGGAACTATGGCTACACCTTC. Encoded protein: CASSSPGQTFTGNYGYTF.

This clonotype was detected many times. The genes are TRBV5-4 and TRBJ2-2; 8 nucleotides line up with TRBD2. The CDR3 consists of 22 residues. The trim removed 1 base at V and 5 bases at J, leaving 25 bases unmatched. The germline V gene has CDR1 SGHNT and CDR2 YYREEE (reference sequence). CDR3 DNA: TGTGCCAGCAGCTTGACAGCCACTAGCGGACTTACTGGGGGAACGATTACCGGGGAGCTGTTTTTT. Protein: CASSLTATSGLTGGTITGELFF.

This clonotype was seen more than once but under ten times. As DNA, the CDR3 is TGTGCCAGCAGTTTAATACGTTTGGGGGTTAATGGCTACACCTTC. This sequence encodes CASSLIRLGVNGYTF. The rearrangement uses TRBV28 and TRBJ1-2; the D gene is possibly TRBD1 (5 bases). The germline V and J ends were trimmed by 2 bases and 6 bases, with 16 bases remaining between them. The CDR3 spans 15 residues. CDR1 and CDR2 (germline): MDHEN, SYDVKM.

This clonotype appeared many times. The J gene is TRBJ2-5, the V gene TRBV12-3 or TRBV12-4; TRBD1 matches 8 bases. With V trimmed by 4 bases and J by 5 bases, 6 bases remained unmatched. This CDR3 comprises 14 residues. CDR3 protein: CASSYGQGRETQYF. The CDR3 DNA reads as TGTGCCAGCAGTTATGGACAGGGACGTGAGACCCAGTACTTC.

Many counts were recorded for this clonotype. The J gene is TRBJ2-5, the V gene TRBV10-3; 12 nucleotides align to TRBD2. The CDR3 has 15 amino acids. The ends lost 11 bases at V and 5 bases at J; junction bases unmatched: 12. CDR1 ENHRY and CDR2 SYGVKD come from the germline V gene. CDR3 residues: CARPELAGGRETQYF. In DNA form, the CDR3 reads TGTGCCCGCCCCGAGCTAGCGGGAGGGCGGGAGACCCAGTACTTC.

The CDR3 sequence is CASSPVTGRGTNYGYTF. Written as DNA, the CDR3 is TGTGCCAGCTCACCCGTTACCGGCAGGGGGACCAACTATGGCTACACCTTC. The V gene is TRBV18, the J gene TRBJ1-2; the match to TRBD1 covers 7 bases. V shed 3 bases and J 2 bases; nucleotides not matched to a gene: 12. This CDR3 has 17 residues. In germline, CDR1 is KGHSH, CDR2 LQKENI.

This clonotype was counted only a few times. The V call is TRBV11-2, the J call TRBJ2-7; D might be TRBD1 (5 bases). Trimming removed 0 bases at V and 6 bases at J, with 15 bases between. The CDR3 extends over 15 amino acids. Germline V gene lookup returns CDR1 SGHAT and CDR2 FQNNGV. The DNA of the CDR3 is TGTGCCAGCAGCTTAGACAGGGTCACGACTGGCGAGCAGTACTTC. This sequence encodes CASSLDRVTTGEQYF.

This rearrangement joins TRBV3-1 to TRBJ1-1, with D perhaps TRBD1 (5 bases). Trimming cost V 1 base and J 6 bases, with 15 bases left between them. This CDR3 region has 15 residues. Germline lookup yields CDR1 LGHDT and CDR2 YNNKEL (reference sequence). CDR3 nucleotides: TGTGCCAGCAGCCAAGCGGGGGGGGTGAGCGCTGAAGCTTTCTTT. Encoded protein: CASSQAGGVSAEAFF.

This clonotype has a count of ten or more. The chain couples TRBV7-9 to TRBJ2-5; maybe TRBD1 (5 bases). This CDR3 is 15 amino acids long. The germline V gene has CDR1 SEHNR and CDR2 FQNEAQ (reference sequence). Trimming took 1 base from V and 1 from J, leaving 10 bases between them. CDR3 coding DNA: TGTGCCAGCAGCTTAGGGAAGGGGATCCAAGAGACCCAGTACTTC. This translates into CASSLGKGIQETQYF.

In its sample, this clonotype was seen many times. The chain recombines TRBV7-8 with TRBJ1-5, with 10 positions matching TRBD1. The V gene end was trimmed by 4 bases and the J gene end by 6 bases; junction bases not matched to a gene: 3. CDR1 is SGHVS, CDR2 FQNEAQ, per germline. The CDR3 contains 14 residues. CDR3 sequence reads: CASSWDRGSQPQHF. CDR3 nucleotide sequence: TGTGCCAGCAGCTGGGACAGGGGTAGTCAGCCCCAGCATTTT.

This clonotype was detected many times. The V call is TRBV28, the J call TRBJ1-1; D remains unclear. The CDR3 runs 14 residues. Trimming removed 3 bases at V and 2 bases at J, with 10 bases between. Germline values: CDR1 MDHEN, CDR2 SYDVKM. DNA of the CDR3: TGTGCCAGCAGTTTCATAGGGATTAACACTGAAGCTTTCTTT. The encoded protein is CASSFIGINTEAFF.